This T cell receptor (beta chain) stems from a study of cytomegalovirus exposure and HLA in healthy donors. Everyone who donated was a healthy bone marrow donor. Primers: 60 Vbeta forward and 13 Jbeta reverse. Sequencing used immunoSEQ multiplex PCR; TCRdb keeps in-frame clones, though not all of them. This sample has 60,000 to 70,000 clones, with about 80% found just once. The V end lost 4 bases, the J end lost 3 bases, and 23 bases lay between the germline ends. The CDR3 runs to 17 residues. Per the germline V gene, CDR1 is SGDLS and CDR2 is YYNGEE. The TCR sequence derives from a woman aged 25 to 39 in good health and CMV-seronegative. The sequenced sample consisted of PBMCs. This chain links TRBV9 with TRBJ2-7, with D perhaps matching TRBD2 (7 bases). For the CDR3, the DNA is TGTGCCAGCAGCCCCCCCCTTGGGGGGGCCGAAAACTACGAGCAGTACTTC. As protein: CASSPPLGGAENYEQYF. The whole variable domain, remainder taken from reference TRBV9 and TRBJ2-7, is DSGVTQTPKHLITATGQRVTLRCSPRSGDLSVYWYQQSLDQGLQFLIQYYNGEERAKGNILERFSAQQFPDLHSELNLSSLELGDSALYFCASSPPLGGAENYEQYFGPGTRLTVT.